The rows below give T cell receptor beta chains drawn from one sample of a study of a mutant IDH1 vaccine in newly diagnosed glioma. Their antigens remain unidentified. Produced via immunoSEQ multiplex PCR; TCRdb's table is partial and in-frame only. The table has about 26,000 clones, 65% to 80% seen once. The material was PBMCs, obtained from a glioma patient whose treatment included an IDH1 peptide vaccine. The origin of the receptors is a man aged 35-49 years with glioma. Some clones in this sample may be carry-over from other donors' samples. CDR3s include the opening cysteine and the closing phenylalanine or tryptophan. A D gene is named only where the DNA matches it firmly. Where a row states a size, it is once, few, many or the class of an expanded clone; other rows omit it.

TRBJ1-5 | 16 | TRBV7-9 | once | NA | CASSLGATSSITPQHF | TGTGCCAGCAGCTTAGGGGCGACAAGTTCCATCACACCCCAGCATTTT
TRBJ2-5 | 13 | TRBV11-2 | NA | NA | CASSRGVQETQYF | TGTGCCAGCAGCAGGGGGGTACAAGAGACCCAGTACTTC
TRBJ1-2 | 11 | TRBV6-1 | NA | NA | CASSEEYGYTF | TGTGCCAGCAGTGAGGAGTATGGCTACACCTTC
TRBJ2-1 | 13 | TRBV19 | NA | TRBD1 | CASTRDRINEQFF | TGTGCCAGTACGAGGGACAGAATCAATGAGCAGTTCTTC
TRBJ2-7 | 16 | TRBV27 | NA | TRBD1 | CASSPAGGQGAGEQYF | TGTGCCAGCAGCCCCGCCGGGGGACAGGGGGCTGGCGAGCAGTACTTC
TRBJ1-1 | 12 | TRBV18 | NA | TRBD1 | CASSPDREVPFF | TGTGCCAGCTCACCAGACAGGGAAGTTCCTTTCTTT
TRBJ1-2 | 17 | TRBV30 | NA | NA | CAWSPEEGRVLGYGYTF | TGTGCCTGGAGTCCAGAGGAGGGGCGAGTGCTGGGCTATGGCTACACCTTC
TRBJ1-6 | 15 | TRBV18 | few | NA | CASSPQGSGNSPLHF | TGTGCCAGCTCACCCCAGGGGTCGGGGAATTCACCCCTCCACTTT
TRBJ1-6 | 15 | TRBV7-8 | once | TRBD1 | CASSPRTGKLSPLHF | TGTGCCAGCAGCCCACGGACAGGCAAGTTGTCACCCCTCCACTTT
TRBJ1-1 | 14 | TRBV5-1 | NA | NA | CASSLESRGTEAFF | TGCGCCAGCAGCTTGGAGAGCCGGGGGACTGAAGCTTTCTTT
TRBJ1-1 | 12 | TRBV29-1 | few | NA | CSVFDGHTEAFF | TGCAGCGTTTTTGACGGTCACACTGAAGCTTTCTTT
TRBJ2-7 | 11 | TRBV2 | NA | NA | CASSVWDEQYF | TGTGCCAGCAGTGTGTGGGACGAGCAGTACTTC
TRBJ1-2 | 14 | TRBV30 | NA | NA | CASTASVMYHGYTF | TGTGCTTCTACAGCCTCGGTTATGTATCATGGCTACACCTTC
TRBJ1-4 | 11 | TRBV6-5 | NA | NA | CASRSNEKLFF | TGTGCCAGCAGGTCTAATGAAAAACTGTTTTTT
TRBJ1-4 | 12 | TRBV10-2 | NA | NA | CASSEPQGELFF | TGCGCCAGCAGTGAGCCGCAGGGAGAACTGTTTTTT
TRBJ2-7 | 14 | TRBV5-1 | NA | NA | CASSSGTYSYEQYF | TGCGCCAGCTCCTCCGGGACATACTCCTACGAGCAGTACTTC
TRBJ1-2 | 13 | TRBV7-2 | NA | NA | CASSLGTDPGYTF | TGTGCCAGCAGCTTGGGGACGGACCCTGGCTACACCTTC
TRBJ2-1 | 12 | TRBV5-1 | once | NA | CASRDRSGEQFF | TGCGCCAGCAGGGACCGATCGGGTGAGCAGTTCTTC
TRBJ2-1 | 15 | TRBV2 | NA | NA | CASAGPKSSYNEQFF | TGTGCCAGCGCAGGACCGAAGAGCTCCTACAATGAGCAGTTCTTC
TRBJ1-6 | 14 | TRBV7-2 | NA | NA | CASSPPYGNSPLHF | TGTGCCAGCAGCCCACCCTACGGTAATTCACCCCTCCACTTT
TRBJ1-1 | 15 | TRBV7-9 | NA | NA | CASSLSGSGPPEAFF | TGTGCCAGCAGCTTAAGCGGATCCGGCCCCCCTGAAGCTTTCTTT
TRBJ1-2 | 14 | TRBV7-9 | NA | NA | CASSKSGTTHGYTF | TGTGCCAGCAGCAAATCGGGAACTACTCATGGCTACACCTTC